Listed below are T cell receptor beta chains from one sample, sequenced in a study of T cell responses to AZD1222 COVID-19 vaccine. Profiling relied on immunoSEQ multiplex PCR, and the TCRdb table lists in-frame clones only, not all of them. The top ten hold about 4.7% of the sample, which has 150,000 or so clones, 89% seen once. The sample in question was peripheral blood, obtained on day 0 of AZD1222 vaccination. These TCRs come from an adult in good health. Each CDR3 is given with its conserved first and last residue. The D gene is left open where the match is weak. Where a row states a size, it is once, few, many or the class of an expanded clone; other rows omit it.

clone_size	v_call	d_call	cdr3_length	j_call	cdr3_aa	cdr3_nt
.	TRBV7-2	TRBD2	17	TRBJ2-1	CASSLQWRWEGRNEQFF	TGTGCCAGCAGCTTACAGTGGAGGTGGGAGGGCCGGAATGAGCAGTTCTTC
.	TRBV27	.	16	TRBJ2-1	CASSLGGGPSYNEQFF	TGTGCCAGCAGTTTGGGTGGAGGCCCCTCCTACAATGAGCAGTTCTTC
.	TRBV18	.	16	TRBJ1-1	CASSPPQGLANTEAFF	TGTGCCAGCTCACCACCGCAGGGGCTAGCGAACACTGAAGCTTTCTTT
.	TRBV28	.	13	TRBJ1-1	CASSLFGHTEAFF	TGTGCCAGCAGTTTATTCGGGCACACTGAAGCTTTCTTT
once	TRBV7-3	.	15	TRBJ2-3	CASSPGVGNTDTQYF	TGTGCCAGCAGCCCCGGCGTCGGGAACACAGATACGCAGTATTTT
.	TRBV5-1	.	10	TRBJ2-1	CASSANEQFF	TGCGCCAGCAGCGCTAATGAGCAGTTCTTC
.	TRBV29-1	.	14	TRBJ1-2	CSVGQTVGADGYTF	TGCAGCGTTGGTCAGACAGTTGGGGCTGATGGCTACACCTTC
.	TRBV4-1	.	13	TRBJ1-5	CASSRKVDQPQHF	TGCGCCAGCAGCCGCAAGGTAGATCAGCCCCAGCATTTT
.	TRBV7-8	.	15	TRBJ1-1	CASRGQGAMNTEAFF	TGTGCCAGCAGAGGGCAGGGAGCTATGAACACTGAAGCTTTCTTT
.	TRBV7-3	.	17	TRBJ2-6	CASSAGTPRSGANVLTF	TGTGCCAGCAGCGCCGGGACACCTCGCTCTGGGGCCAACGTCCTGACTTTC
.	TRBV7-8	.	15	TRBJ2-5	CASSPGIQLQETQYF	TGTGCCAGCAGCCCCGGCATACAGCTCCAAGAGACCCAGTACTTC
.	TRBV19	.	20	TRBJ2-5	CASSRRVRRNFLESTETQYF	TGTGCCAGTAGTAGGAGGGTTCGTCGCAATTTTCTCGAATCAACCGAGACCCAGTACTTC
.	TRBV10-3	.	15	TRBJ1-4	CAISETIGPNEKLFF	TGTGCCATCAGTGAGACGATTGGTCCTAATGAAAAACTGTTTTTT